What follows is one T cell receptor (beta chain) and its context. Its antigen is unknown. This sample is drawn from a study of blood T cells in healthy people across ages. Study conclusions and caveats: Unsorted PBMCs ruled out conclusive naive versus antigen-experienced comparison.

The second PCR ran roughly 7 to 11 cycles with a sample-barcoded 5' primer and J-beta primers. TCRdb recomputed calls from the 5' RACE reads with MiXCR, one row per CDR3 protein. Among 1.5 million to 2 million distinct CDR3 sequences, around half were seen once, and the ten largest hold roughly 2%. The sequence came from a woman in her thirties or forties in good health. The sequenced sample consisted of blood.

The CDR3 DNA sequence: TGCAGTGCTGGGACTAGGGGTCAGGAGACCCAGTACTTC. This codes for CSAGTRGQETQYF. This chain connects TRBV20-1 to TRBJ2-5, with 8 bases identical to TRBD2. The CDR3 has 13 residues. Germline loops: CDR1 DFQATT, CDR2 SNEGSKA (reference sequence). V gave up 5 bases and J gave up 5 bases; unmatched junction bases: 7.